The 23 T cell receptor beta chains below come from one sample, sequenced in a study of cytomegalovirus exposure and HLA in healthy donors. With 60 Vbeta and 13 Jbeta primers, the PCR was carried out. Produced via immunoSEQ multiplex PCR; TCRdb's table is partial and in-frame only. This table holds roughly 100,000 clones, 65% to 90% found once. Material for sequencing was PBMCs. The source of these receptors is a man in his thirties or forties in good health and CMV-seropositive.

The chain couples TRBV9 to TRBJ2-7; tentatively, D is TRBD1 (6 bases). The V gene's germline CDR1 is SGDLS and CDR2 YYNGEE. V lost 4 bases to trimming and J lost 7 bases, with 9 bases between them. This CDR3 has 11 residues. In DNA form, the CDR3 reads TGTGCCAGCAGCAGAACAGGGGAGCAGTACTTC. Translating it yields CASSRTGEQYF.

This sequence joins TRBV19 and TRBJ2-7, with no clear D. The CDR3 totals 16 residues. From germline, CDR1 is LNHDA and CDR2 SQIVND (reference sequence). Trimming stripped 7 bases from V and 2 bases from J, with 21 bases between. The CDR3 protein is CASTRSPSGGTYEQYF. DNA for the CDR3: TGTGCCAGTACCAGATCCCCATCCGGCGGTACCTACGAGCAGTACTTC.

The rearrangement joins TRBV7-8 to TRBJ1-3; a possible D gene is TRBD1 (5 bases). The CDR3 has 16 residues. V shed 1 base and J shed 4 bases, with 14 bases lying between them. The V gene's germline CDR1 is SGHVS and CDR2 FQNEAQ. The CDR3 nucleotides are TGTGCCAGCAGCTTAGTGCCAGGGTTTACGGGAAACACCATATATTTT. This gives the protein CASSLVPGFTGNTIYF.

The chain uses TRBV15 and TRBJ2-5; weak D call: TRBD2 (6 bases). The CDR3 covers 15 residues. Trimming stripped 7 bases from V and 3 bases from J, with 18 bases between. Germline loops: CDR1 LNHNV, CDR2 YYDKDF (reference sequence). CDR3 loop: CATTPAGTLEETQYF. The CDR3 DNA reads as TGTGCCACCACGCCTGCAGGGACTCTCGAAGAGACCCAGTACTTC.

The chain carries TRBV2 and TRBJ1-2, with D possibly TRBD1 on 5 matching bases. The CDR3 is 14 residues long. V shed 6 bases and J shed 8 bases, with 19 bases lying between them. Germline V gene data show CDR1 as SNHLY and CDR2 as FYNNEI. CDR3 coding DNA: TGTGCCAGCAGCCGAACAACAGGTCGCCTGGGCTACACCTTC. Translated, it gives CASSRTTGRLGYTF.

The CDR3 spells CASSYGSAKETQYF. For the CDR3, the DNA is TGCGCCAGCAGCTATGGTAGCGCCAAAGAGACCCAGTACTTC. The V and J genes are TRBV5-1 and TRBJ2-5; the D gene is possibly TRBD2 (5 bases). Germline V gene data show CDR1 as SGHRS and CDR2 as YFSETQ. Trimming took off 3 bases at V and 3 bases at J, with 12 bases between the two ends. The CDR3 runs 14 residues.

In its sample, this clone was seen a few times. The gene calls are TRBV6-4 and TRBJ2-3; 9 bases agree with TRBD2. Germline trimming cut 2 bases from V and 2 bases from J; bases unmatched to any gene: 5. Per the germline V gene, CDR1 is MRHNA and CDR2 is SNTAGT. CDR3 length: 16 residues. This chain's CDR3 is CASSDRSSGDTDTQYF. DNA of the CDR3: TGTGCCAGCAGTGACCGGTCTAGCGGGGACACAGATACGCAGTATTTT.

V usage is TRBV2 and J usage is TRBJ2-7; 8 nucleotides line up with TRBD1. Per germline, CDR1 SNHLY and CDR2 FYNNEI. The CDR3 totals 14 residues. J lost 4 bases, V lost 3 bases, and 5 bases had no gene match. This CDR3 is CASSDWRQGYEQYF. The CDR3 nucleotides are TGTGCCAGCAGTGATTGGCGACAGGGGTACGAGCAGTACTTC. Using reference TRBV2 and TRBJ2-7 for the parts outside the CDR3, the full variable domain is EPEVTQTPSHQVTQMGQEVILRCVPISNHLYFYWYRQILGQKVEFLVSFYNNEISEKSEIFDDQFSVERPDGSNFTLKIRSTKLEDSAMYFCASSDWRQGYEQYFGPGTRLTVT.

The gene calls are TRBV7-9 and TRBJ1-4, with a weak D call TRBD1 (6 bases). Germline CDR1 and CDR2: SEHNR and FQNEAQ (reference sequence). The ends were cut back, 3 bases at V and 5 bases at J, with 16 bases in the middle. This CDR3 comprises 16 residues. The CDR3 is CASSFLSGVGNEKLFF. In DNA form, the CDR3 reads TGTGCCAGCAGCTTTTTATCAGGGGTTGGGAATGAAAAACTGTTTTTT.

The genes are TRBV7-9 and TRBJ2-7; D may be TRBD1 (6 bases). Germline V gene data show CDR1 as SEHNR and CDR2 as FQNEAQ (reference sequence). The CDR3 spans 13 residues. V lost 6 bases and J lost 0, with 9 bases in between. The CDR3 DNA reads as TGTGCCAGCAGTCGGGACACCTCCTACGAGCAGTACTTC. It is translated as CASSRDTSYEQYF.

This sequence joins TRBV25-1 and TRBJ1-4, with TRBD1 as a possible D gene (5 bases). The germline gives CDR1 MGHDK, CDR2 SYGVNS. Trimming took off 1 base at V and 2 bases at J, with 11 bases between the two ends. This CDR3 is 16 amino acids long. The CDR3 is CASSEFGGGTNEKLFF. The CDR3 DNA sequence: TGTGCCAGCAGTGAATTCGGTGGGGGGACTAATGAAAAACTGTTTTTT.

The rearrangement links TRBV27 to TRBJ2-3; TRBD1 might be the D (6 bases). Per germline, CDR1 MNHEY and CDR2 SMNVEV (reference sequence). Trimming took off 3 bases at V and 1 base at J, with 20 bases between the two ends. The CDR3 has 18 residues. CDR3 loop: CASSLALGGLAGTDTQYF. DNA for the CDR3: TGTGCCAGCAGTTTGGCGCTAGGGGGTCTGGCCGGCACAGATACGCAGTATTTT.

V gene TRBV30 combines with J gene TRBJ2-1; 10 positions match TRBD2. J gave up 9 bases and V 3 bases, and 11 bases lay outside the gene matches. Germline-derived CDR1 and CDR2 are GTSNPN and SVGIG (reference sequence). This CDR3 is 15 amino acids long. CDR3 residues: CAWSGRASGGGEQFF. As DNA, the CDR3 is TGTGCCTGGAGCGGGAGGGCTAGCGGGGGCGGTGAGCAGTTCTTC.

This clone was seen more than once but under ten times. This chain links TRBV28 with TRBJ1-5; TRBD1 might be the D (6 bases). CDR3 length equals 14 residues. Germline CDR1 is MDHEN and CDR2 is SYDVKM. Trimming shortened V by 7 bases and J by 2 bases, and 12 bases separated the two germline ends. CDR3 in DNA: TGTGCCAGCACCCGGGCAGGGGGCAATCAGCCCCAGCATTTT. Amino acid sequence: CASTRAGGNQPQHF. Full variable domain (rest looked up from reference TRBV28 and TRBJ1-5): DVKVTQSSRYLVKRTGEKVFLECVQDMDHENMFWYRQDPGLGLRLIYFSYDVKMKEKGDIPEGYSVSREKKERFSLILESASTNQTSMYLCASTRAGGNQPQHFGDGTRLSIL.

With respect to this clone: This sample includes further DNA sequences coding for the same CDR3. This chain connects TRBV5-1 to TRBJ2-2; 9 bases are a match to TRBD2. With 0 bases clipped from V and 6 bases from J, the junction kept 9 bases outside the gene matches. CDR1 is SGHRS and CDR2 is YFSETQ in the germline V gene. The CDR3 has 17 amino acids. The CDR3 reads CASSLVPSGAGPGELFF. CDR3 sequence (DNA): TGCGCCAGCAGCTTGGTGCCTAGCGGGGCTGGGCCCGGGGAGCTGTTTTTT.

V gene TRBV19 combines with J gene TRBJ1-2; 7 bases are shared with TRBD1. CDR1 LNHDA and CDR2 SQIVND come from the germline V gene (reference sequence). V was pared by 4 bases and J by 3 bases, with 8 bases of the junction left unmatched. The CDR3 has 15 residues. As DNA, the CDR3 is TGTGCCAGTAGTAGGGCCCGACAGGGAGACTATGGCTACACCTTC. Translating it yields CASSRARQGDYGYTF.

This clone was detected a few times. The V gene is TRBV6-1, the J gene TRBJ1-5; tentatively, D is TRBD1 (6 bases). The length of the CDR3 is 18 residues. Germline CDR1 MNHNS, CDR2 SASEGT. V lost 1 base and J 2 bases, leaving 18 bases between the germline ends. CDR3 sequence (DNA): TGTGCCAGCAGTGAAGTTGGGTTCAGGGGATCGGGCAATCAGCCCCAGCATTTT. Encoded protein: CASSEVGFRGSGNQPQHF.

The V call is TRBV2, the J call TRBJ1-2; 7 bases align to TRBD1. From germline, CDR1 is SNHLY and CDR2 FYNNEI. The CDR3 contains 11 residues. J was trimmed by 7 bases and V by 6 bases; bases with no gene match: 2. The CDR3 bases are TGTGCCAGCAGAAACAGGGGTGGCTACACCTTC. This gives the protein CASRNRGGYTF.

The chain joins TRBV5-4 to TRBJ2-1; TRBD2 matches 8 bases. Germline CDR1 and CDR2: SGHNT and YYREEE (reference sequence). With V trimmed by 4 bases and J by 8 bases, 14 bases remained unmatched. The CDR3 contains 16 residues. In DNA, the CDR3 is TGTGCCAGCAGCCCACTTAGCGGGGCGGCCGTCGATGAGCAGTTCTTC. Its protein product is CASSPLSGAAVDEQFF.

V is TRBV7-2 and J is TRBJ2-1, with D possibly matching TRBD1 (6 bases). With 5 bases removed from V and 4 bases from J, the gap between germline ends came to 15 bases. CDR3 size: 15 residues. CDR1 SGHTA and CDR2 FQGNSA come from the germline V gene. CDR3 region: CASSTTGTNYNEQFF. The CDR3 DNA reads TGTGCCAGCAGCACGACCGGGACAAATTACAATGAGCAGTTCTTC.

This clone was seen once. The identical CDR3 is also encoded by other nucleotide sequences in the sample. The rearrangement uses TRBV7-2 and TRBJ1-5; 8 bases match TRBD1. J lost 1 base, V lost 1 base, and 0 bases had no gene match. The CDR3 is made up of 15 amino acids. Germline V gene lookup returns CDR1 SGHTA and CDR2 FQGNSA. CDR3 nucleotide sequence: TGTGCCAGCAGCTTAGGACAGGGGAGCAATCAGCCCCAGCATTTT. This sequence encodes CASSLGQGSNQPQHF.

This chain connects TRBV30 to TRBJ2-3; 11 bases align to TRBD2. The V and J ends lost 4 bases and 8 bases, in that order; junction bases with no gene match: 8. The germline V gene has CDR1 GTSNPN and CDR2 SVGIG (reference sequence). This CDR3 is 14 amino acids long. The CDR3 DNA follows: TGTGCCTGGATGCTAGCGGGGGGACAAGGTACGCAGTATTTT. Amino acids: CAWMLAGGQGTQYF.

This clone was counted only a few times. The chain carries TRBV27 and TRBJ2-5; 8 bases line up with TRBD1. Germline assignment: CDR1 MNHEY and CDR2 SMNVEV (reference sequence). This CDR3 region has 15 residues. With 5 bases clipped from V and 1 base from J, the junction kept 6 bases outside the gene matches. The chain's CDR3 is CASSTDRGFQETQYF. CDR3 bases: TGTGCCAGCAGTACCGACAGGGGTTTCCAAGAGACCCAGTACTTC.